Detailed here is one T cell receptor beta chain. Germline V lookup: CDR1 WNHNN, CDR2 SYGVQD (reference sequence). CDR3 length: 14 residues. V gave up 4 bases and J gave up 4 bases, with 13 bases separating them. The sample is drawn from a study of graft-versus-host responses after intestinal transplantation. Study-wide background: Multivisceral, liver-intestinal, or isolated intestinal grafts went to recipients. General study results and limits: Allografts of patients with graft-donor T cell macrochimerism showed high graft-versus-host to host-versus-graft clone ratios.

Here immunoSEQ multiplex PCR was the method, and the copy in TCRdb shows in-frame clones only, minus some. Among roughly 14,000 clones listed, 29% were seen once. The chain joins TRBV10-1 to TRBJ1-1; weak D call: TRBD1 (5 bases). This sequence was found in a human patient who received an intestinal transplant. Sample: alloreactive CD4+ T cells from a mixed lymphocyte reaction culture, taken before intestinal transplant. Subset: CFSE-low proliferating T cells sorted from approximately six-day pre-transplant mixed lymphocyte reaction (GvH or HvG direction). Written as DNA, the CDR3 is TGCGCCAGCAGTGGGGGCTCAAAACCCACTGAAGCTTTCTTT. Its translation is CASSGGSKPTEAFF.